Listed below are T cell receptor beta chains from one sample, sequenced in a study of shared clonotypes between healthy human individuals. Sequencing was performed with immunoSEQ multiplex PCR; in TCRdb, only in-frame clones are kept and a portion is missing. The sample shows some 2.3 million clones, about 92% of them seen only once. Sequenced material: naive CD4+ T cells from PBMCs. Receptor source: a man aged 18 to 30 in good health. Some clones in this sample may be carry-over from other donors' samples. The CDR3 runs from the conserved cysteine through the conserved F or W. The order of the fields is D gene, V gene, clone size, J gene, CDR3 protein, CDR3 DNA. The D gene is left open where the match is weak. The size of a clone is reported for some rows only, either as once, few or many, or as a class for expanded clones.

TRBD1	TRBV5-1	.	TRBJ2-1	CASSLLGQYNEQFF	TGCGCCAGCAGCTTGTTGGGACAGTACAATGAGCAGTTCTTC
.	TRBV2	once	TRBJ2-7	CASTRTSPYEQYF	TGTGCCAGCACTAGGACAAGTCCTTACGAGCAGTACTTC
.	TRBV5-1	few	TRBJ2-5	CASRNGGASLETQYF	TGCGCCAGCAGAAATGGAGGGGCTAGCTTGGAGACCCAGTACTTC
.	TRBV4-3	.	TRBJ2-1	CASSSPGRLMGEQFF	TGCGCCAGCAGCTCACCGGGACGGCTAATGGGTGAGCAGTTCTTC
.	TRBV7-9	.	TRBJ1-4	CASSIGAFNEKLFF	TGTGCCAGCAGCATAGGGGCTTTTAATGAAAAACTGTTTTTT
TRBD1	TRBV9	.	TRBJ1-2	CASSDQLGDSDGYTF	TGTGCCAGCAGCGACCAGCTAGGGGACAGCGATGGCTACACCTTC
.	TRBV15	.	TRBJ2-1	CATLAYNEQFF	TGTGCCACCTTGGCCTACAATGAGCAGTTCTTC
TRBD1	TRBV27	few	TRBJ2-7	CASKGQDTYEQYF	TGTGCCAGCAAGGGACAGGACACCTACGAGCAGTACTTC
.	TRBV7-2	few	TRBJ2-7	CASGRDTQRSSYEQYF	TGTGCCAGCGGACGGGACACCCAAAGGAGCTCCTACGAGCAGTACTTC
.	TRBV18	.	TRBJ2-7	CASSPGQGQYF	TGTGCCAGCTCACCAGGGCAGGGGCAGTACTTC
.	TRBV2	.	TRBJ1-4	CASTLVQPNEKLFF	TGTGCCAGCACTCTGGTACAGCCTAATGAAAAACTGTTTTTT
.	TRBV5-1	.	TRBJ2-2	CASSSLDGLGELFF	TGCGCCAGCAGCTCCTTGGACGGGCTCGGGGAGCTGTTTTTT
.	TRBV18	.	TRBJ2-1	CASSREYNEQFF	TGTGCCAGCTCACGTGAGTACAATGAGCAGTTCTTC
.	TRBV28	.	TRBJ1-1	CASRLLVRGTEAFF	TGTGCCAGCAGACTCCTCGTAAGGGGCACTGAAGCTTTCTTT
.	TRBV6-5	.	TRBJ2-7	CASSYWTKSYEQYF	TGTGCCAGCAGTTACTGGACCAAGTCCTACGAGCAGTACTTC
.	TRBV9	.	TRBJ2-1	CASSVDYGLTYNEQFF	TGTGCCAGCAGCGTAGATTATGGACTAACGTACAATGAGCAGTTCTTC
.	TRBV15	once	TRBJ2-1	CATSRESQSEQFF	TGTGCCACCAGCAGAGAATCACAAAGTGAGCAGTTCTTC
TRBD1	TRBV18	.	TRBJ1-4	CASSPRQGFDEKLFF	TGTGCCAGCTCACCACGACAGGGATTTGATGAAAAACTGTTTTTT
TRBD2	TRBV7-8	.	TRBJ2-6	CASSLIAGHQGANVLTF	TGTGCCAGCAGCTTAATAGCGGGGCACCAGGGGGCCAACGTCCTGACTTTC
.	TRBV5-1	.	TRBJ2-3	CASSLEGRASTDTQYF	TGCGCCAGCAGCTTGGAGGGACGCGCAAGCACAGATACGCAGTATTTT
TRBD1	TRBV28	.	TRBJ1-1	CASSLRDSTEAFF	TGTGCCAGCAGTCTCCGGGACAGCACTGAAGCTTTCTTT
.	TRBV28	.	TRBJ2-3	CASISRMNTQYF	TGTGCCAGCATCTCCAGGATGAATACGCAGTATTTT
.	TRBV27	.	TRBJ2-1	CASSFLSSYNEQFF	TGTGCCAGCAGTTTCCTAAGCTCCTACAATGAGCAGTTCTTC
TRBD2	TRBV18	.	TRBJ2-2	CASSPPSGSPGELFF	TGTGCCAGCTCACCACCTAGCGGGAGTCCCGGGGAGCTGTTTTTT
TRBD1	TRBV7-2	once	TRBJ1-5	CASSRTGRNQPQHF	TGTGCCAGCAGCCGGACAGGGAGGAATCAGCCCCAGCATTTT
TRBD2	TRBV5-1	.	TRBJ2-1	CASSRTSGYGNEQFF	TGCGCCAGCAGCCGGACTAGCGGGTATGGCAATGAGCAGTTCTTC
.	TRBV27	.	TRBJ2-2	CASRPQGGTGELFF	TGTGCCAGCAGACCACAGGGTGGCACCGGGGAGCTGTTTTTT
TRBD1	TRBV7-9	once	TRBJ1-1	CASSPGTAIRGTEAFF	TGTGCCAGCAGCCCCGGGACAGCAATTCGGGGCACTGAAGCTTTCTTT
.	TRBV10-3	.	TRBJ2-7	CAISLHDQPEYF	TGTGCCATCAGCCTTCATGATCAACCGGAGTACTTC
TRBD2	TRBV5-1	once	TRBJ2-1	CASSLVVAGLDNEQFF	TGCGCCAGCAGCTTGGTGGTAGCGGGGCTAGACAATGAGCAGTTCTTC
.	TRBV9	.	TRBJ2-7	CASSSQGYEQYF	TGTGCCAGCAGCTCTCAGGGGTACGAGCAGTACTTC
.	TRBV9	.	TRBJ1-4	CASSVRGANEKLFF	TGTGCCAGCAGCGTCCGGGGGGCTAATGAAAAACTGTTTTTT
TRBD1	TRBV5-4	.	TRBJ1-2	CASSVPGGLATF	TGTGCCAGCAGCGTTCCAGGGGGACTTGCTACCTTC
TRBD1	TRBV5-4	.	TRBJ1-3	CASSSQGVGNTIYF	TGTGCCAGCAGCTCCCAGGGGGTTGGAAACACCATATATTTT
.	TRBV6-1	.	TRBJ1-5	CASSLTGLNQPQHF	TGTGCCAGCAGTCTTACAGGCCTCAATCAGCCCCAGCATTTT
TRBD1	TRBV2	few	TRBJ1-1	CASSESTGVEAFF	TGTGCCAGCAGTGAGTCAACAGGGGTTGAAGCTTTCTTT
TRBD2	TRBV28	.	TRBJ2-1	CASSLRTSGRRYGEQFF	TGTGCCAGCAGTTTAAGGACTAGCGGGAGACGTTATGGTGAGCAGTTCTTC
.	TRBV19	.	TRBJ2-3	CASSLKTAGSTDTQYF	TGTGCCAGTAGTCTAAAGACGGCGGGTAGCACAGATACGCAGTATTTT
.	TRBV15	.	TRBJ1-2	CATSNGGGYTF	TGTGCCACCAGCAACGGGGGCGGCTACACCTTC
TRBD2	TRBV11-2	.	TRBJ2-1	CASSFPRGGRGSYNEQFF	TGTGCCAGCAGCTTCCCCCGCGGCGGGAGGGGCTCCTACAATGAGCAGTTCTTC
TRBD2	TRBV6-6	.	TRBJ2-1	CASRSGRRYNEQFF	TGTGCCAGCAGGAGCGGGAGAAGGTACAATGAGCAGTTCTTC
.	TRBV5-5	.	TRBJ2-5	CASSGRREETQYF	TGTGCCAGCTCCGGGCGGAGAGAGGAGACCCAGTACTTC
.	TRBV28	.	TRBJ1-2	CASWGAGSNYGYTF	TGTGCCAGTTGGGGGGCAGGATCTAACTATGGCTACACCTTC
.	TRBV28	.	TRBJ1-3	CASSFSYTGVGAGNTIYF	TGTGCCAGCAGCTTCTCTTATACCGGGGTGGGGGCTGGAAACACCATATATTTT
.	TRBV7-9	.	TRBJ1-1	CASSLEAEAFF	TGTGCCAGCAGCTTAGAAGCTGAAGCTTTCTTT
TRBD1	TRBV6-5	.	TRBJ2-5	CATPDRGQFKETQYF	TGTGCCACTCCGGACAGGGGCCAGTTTAAAGAGACCCAGTACTTC
TRBD1	TRBV11-2	.	TRBJ2-7	CASSPRQGSYEQYF	TGTGCCAGCAGCCCTCGACAGGGGTCCTACGAGCAGTACTTC